This T cell receptor beta chain is from a study of human T cells and chemical hapten exposure. Stated time point: patch test 2, 6 weeks after DPC sensitization. The treatment here: therapeutic diphenylcyclopropenone sensitization with weekly scalp DPC. Ahead of applying each patch test, blood was sampled. Study-level results: Among TCRs, those above 1 in 1000 frequency were unaffected by DPC sensitization. Relative to control repertoires, expanded TCRs gave rise to significantly more large CDR3 similarity clusters.

Each CDR3 protein gets one entry after TCRdb re-called the RACE reads with MiXCR. The repertoire holds 73,000 or so distinct CDR3 sequences, around 7.9% seen once, with roughly 3.8% in the top ten. This clonotype showed up just a few times. As yet, its antigen is unknown. V lost 6 bases to trimming and J lost 4 bases, with 9 bases between them. The CDR3 sequence is 12 residues long. Germline V gene data show CDR1 as MDHEN and CDR2 as SYDVKM. The gene calls are TRBV28 and TRBJ1-2; D is unresolved. The source was whole blood, collected in connection with sensitization to the hapten diphenylcyclopropenone (DPC). This receptor was obtained from a woman in her forties or fifties with alopecia areata. Some clones in this sample may be carry-over from other donors' samples. The CDR3 sequence: CASRRTGYGYTF. In nucleotides, the CDR3 is TGTGCCAGCAGGCGGACGGGCTATGGCTACACCTTC.